What follows describes a single T cell receptor (beta chain). Its antigen remains unknown. V was shortened by 7 bases and J by 6 bases, with 11 bases between the two germline ends. Germline values: CDR1 LNHDA, CDR2 SQIVND (reference sequence). This CDR3 spans 12 amino acids. These data belong to a study of cytotoxic CD8 clonotypes in ibrutinib-treated CLL. The table came from immunoSEQ multiplex PCR; TCRdb's copy has only in-frame clones and leaves some out. The sample includes some 200,000 clones, 79% of them seen just once. General study results and limits: The clonality went up when patients responded to ibrutinib and dropped back toward baseline at progression.

Source: PBMCs, taken after 12 months of ibrutinib treatment. The receptor was isolated from a human donor with chronic lymphocytic leukemia. This chain connects TRBV19 to TRBJ2-3; weak D call: TRBD1 (5 bases). This chain's CDR3 is CASTQGLDTQYF. For the CDR3, the DNA is TGTGCCAGTACGCAGGGCCTGGATACGCAGTATTTT.